This T cell receptor beta chain appears in the sequencing data of a study of chemoradiotherapy in HPV16-positive cancers. Study context: Candidate HPV-specific clones and shared TCR motifs came from a couple of HPV16-positive patients.

Assay used: immunoSEQ multiplex PCR; TCRdb lists only in-frame clones, some missing. Of around 13,000 clones in the sample, 70% to 85% were seen once. Note on this clone: Its antigen is not known.

CDR1 is DFQATT, CDR2 SNEGSKA, per germline (reference sequence). V dropped 3 bases and J dropped 7 bases, with 9 bases sitting between them. There are 11 residues in the CDR3. Whole-study findings and limits: In HPV16-positive patients, HPV-responsive T-cell expansion tracked better recurrence-free survival. Non-HPV-specific T cells did not expand in tumors during treatment, whereas candidate HPV-specific clones and E7-related motifs did.

Repeated repertoire sampling spanned the course of chemoradiotherapy. The chain is built from TRBV20-1 and TRBJ1-1; D remains unclear. The sample was collected from a patient who underwent chemoradiotherapy. The sequence was collected from a human donor with HPV-associated anogenital cancer. The CDR3 reads CSASKKSEAFF. Here the CDR3 DNA reads TGCAGTGCTAGCAAAAAGAGTGAAGCTTTCTTT.